Listed below are T cell receptor beta chains from one sample, sequenced in a study of shared clonotypes between healthy human individuals. Measured with immunoSEQ multiplex PCR; TCRdb has only the in-frame clones, and not every one. The repertoire consists of around 2,000,000 clones, with just over 90% occurring once and the leading ten covering more than 1.5%. The sequenced sample consisted of naive CD8+ T cells from PBMCs. Receptor source: a young man in good health. Some clones in this sample may be carry-over from other donors' samples. The CDR3 runs from the conserved cysteine through the conserved F or W. Fields, in order: D gene, clone size, V gene, J gene, CDR3 protein, CDR3 DNA. A D gene is named only where the DNA matches it firmly. Clone sizes are given selectively: once, few, many, or a class where the clone is expanded.

NA	NA	TRBV28	TRBJ2-7	CASSLRGNYEQYF	TGTGCCAGCAGTTTAAGGGGGAACTACGAGCAGTACTTC
TRBD1	once	TRBV19	TRBJ1-1	CASRQGQEAFF	TGTGCCAGTAGACAGGGACAGGAAGCTTTCTTT
TRBD1	NA	TRBV12-5	TRBJ2-1	CASGLPGQGTMYEQFF	TGTGCTAGTGGTTTGCCAGGACAGGGTACAATGTATGAGCAGTTCTTC
NA	NA	TRBV19	TRBJ2-7	CASSISHRGMGEQYF	TGTGCCAGTAGTATATCGCACAGAGGAATGGGCGAGCAGTACTTC
NA	NA	TRBV19	TRBJ2-3	CASSIIPTGDTQYF	TGTGCCAGTAGTATTATCCCCACCGGGGATACGCAGTATTTT
TRBD1	once	TRBV6-1	TRBJ2-1	CASTERGTDFNEQFF	TGTGCCAGCACCGAAAGGGGGACAGACTTCAATGAGCAGTTCTTC
TRBD1	NA	TRBV2	TRBJ2-5	CASIIRDRGQETQYF	TGTGCCAGCATAATCCGGGACAGGGGGCAGGAGACCCAGTACTTC
NA	NA	TRBV4-3	TRBJ1-2	CASSLGHSSSYGYTF	TGCGCCAGCAGCCTCGGACACTCTTCTAGCTATGGCTACACCTTC
NA	once	TRBV27	TRBJ2-3	CASSLSASAIGADTQYF	TGTGCCAGCAGTTTATCGGCTAGCGCCATTGGAGCAGATACGCAGTATTTT
TRBD1	NA	TRBV7-9	TRBJ1-2	CAAGTGLNPNYGYTF	TGTGCCGCTGGGACAGGCTTAAATCCTAACTATGGCTACACCTTC
NA	NA	TRBV28	TRBJ1-1	CASSPENTEAFF	TGTGCCAGCAGTCCAGAGAACACTGAAGCTTTCTTT
NA	NA	TRBV27	TRBJ2-7	CASAPRLGYEQYF	TGTGCCAGCGCCCCTCGTCTCGGGTACGAGCAGTACTTC
NA	NA	TRBV28	TRBJ2-3	CASSLVRVGTDTQYF	TGTGCCAGCAGTTTAGTTCGTGTGGGCACAGATACGCAGTATTTT
NA	NA	TRBV9	TRBJ2-1	CASSVPPYNEQFF	TGTGCCAGCAGCGTCCCCCCCTACAATGAGCAGTTCTTC
NA	NA	TRBV21-1	TRBJ2-3	CASSKVKREDEGIAQYF	TGTGCCAGCAGCAAAGTCAAGCGGGAGGATGAGGGGATTGCGCAGTATTTT
TRBD1	NA	TRBV19	TRBJ1-5	CASSDRAPLWPQHF	TGTGCCAGTAGCGACAGGGCCCCTTTGTGGCCCCAGCATTTT
NA	NA	TRBV5-4	TRBJ2-1	CASRIATGPYNEQFF	TGTGCCAGCAGGATCGCGACAGGCCCCTACAATGAGCAGTTCTTC
NA	NA	TRBV28	TRBJ1-2	CASSFRVLGGGGYTF	TGTGCCAGCAGTTTTAGAGTTTTGGGAGGGGGTGGCTACACCTTC
NA	NA	TRBV19	TRBJ2-7	CASSKPGLYEQYF	TGTGCCAGTAGTAAGCCGGGACTCTACGAGCAGTACTTC
TRBD1	NA	TRBV15	TRBJ2-1	CATSKSRDRWDNEQFF	TGTGCCACCAGCAAAAGCCGGGACAGGTGGGACAATGAGCAGTTCTTC
NA	NA	TRBV7-9	TRBJ2-7	CASSHGTGEQYF	TGTGCCAGCAGCCACGGGACGGGCGAGCAGTACTTC
TRBD2	NA	TRBV7-9	TRBJ2-1	CASSPPVLAANEQFF	TGTGCCAGCAGCCCCCCGGTACTAGCGGCCAATGAGCAGTTCTTC
NA	NA	TRBV27	TRBJ2-1	CASSLGGIVGNEQFF	TGTGCCAGCAGTTTAGGGGGTATAGTCGGCAATGAGCAGTTCTTC
TRBD1	few	TRBV7-9	TRBJ1-1	CASSWDSHEAFF	TGTGCCAGCAGCTGGGACAGCCATGAAGCTTTCTTT
NA	NA	TRBV9	TRBJ1-2	CASSAPTISQNYGYTF	TGTGCCAGCAGCGCCCCAACAATAAGCCAGAACTATGGCTACACCTTC
NA	NA	TRBV27	TRBJ2-3	CASRAGTDTQYF	TGTGCCAGCAGGGCAGGCACAGATACGCAGTATTTT
TRBD1	NA	TRBV6-7	TRBJ1-1	CASSYGTGGGMNTEAFF	TGTGCCAGCAGTTACGGGACAGGGGGCGGCATGAACACTGAAGCTTTCTTT
NA	NA	TRBV27	TRBJ2-2	CASSLNRANTGELFF	TGTGCCAGCAGTTTAAACAGGGCGAACACCGGGGAGCTGTTTTTT
NA	NA	TRBV11-2	TRBJ2-1	CASSLDAGRSYNEQFF	TGTGCCAGCAGCTTAGATGCCGGGAGATCTTACAATGAGCAGTTCTTC
TRBD2	NA	TRBV28	TRBJ2-5	CASRSGTSVQETQYF	TGTGCCAGCAGATCCGGGACTAGCGTTCAAGAGACCCAGTACTTC
NA	NA	TRBV29-1	TRBJ2-2	CSVLFTGELFF	TGCAGCGTCTTATTTACCGGGGAGCTGTTTTTT
NA	NA	TRBV5-1	TRBJ2-2	CASSLGTANTGELFF	TGCGCCAGCAGCTTAGGGACGGCGAACACCGGGGAGCTGTTTTTT
NA	NA	TRBV7-2	TRBJ2-1	CASSLAEVQGIEFF	TGTGCCAGCAGCTTAGCGGAGGTCCAGGGCATTGAGTTCTTC
TRBD1	NA	TRBV5-5	TRBJ1-5	CASSRITGAYAPQHF	TGTGCCAGCAGCCGAATTACAGGGGCCTATGCGCCCCAGCATTTT
TRBD1	NA	TRBV5-4	TRBJ2-7	CASSSYHRQGARYEQYF	TGTGCCAGCAGCTCCTACCACCGACAGGGGGCGCGGTACGAGCAGTACTTC
TRBD2	NA	TRBV7-6	TRBJ2-3	CASSSPSPSGRWDTQYF	TGTGCCAGCAGCTCACCCTCCCCTAGCGGGAGGTGGGATACGCAGTATTTT
NA	NA	TRBV2	TRBJ2-7	CASSVWDTYVYEQYF	TGTGCCAGCAGTGTTTGGGACACCTATGTCTACGAGCAGTACTTC
NA	NA	TRBV9	TRBJ2-2	CASTLGGSGELFF	TGTGCCAGCACCCTAGGAGGGAGCGGGGAGCTGTTTTTT
NA	few	TRBV11-2	TRBJ2-2	CASSLVVVRGNTGELFF	TGTGCCAGCAGCTTAGTGGTAGTAAGGGGAAACACCGGGGAGCTGTTTTTT
NA	NA	TRBV27	TRBJ2-2	CASSLRMAGELFF	TGTGCCAGCAGTTTAAGGATGGCCGGGGAGCTGTTTTTT
NA	NA	TRBV7-9	TRBJ2-5	CASSPPPTQETQYF	TGTGCCAGCAGCCCCCCCCCTACACAAGAGACCCAGTACTTC
TRBD1	NA	TRBV7-9	TRBJ1-1	CASSLRTGPTEAFF	TGTGCCAGCAGCTTACGGACAGGACCCACTGAAGCTTTCTTT
NA	NA	TRBV28	TRBJ2-3	CASSFPLARDTQYF	TGTGCCAGCAGTTTCCCCCTGGCGAGAGATACGCAGTATTTT
TRBD1	NA	TRBV5-1	TRBJ1-2	CASSSPGQGISTYGYTF	TGCGCCAGCAGCTCCCCGGGACAGGGAATCAGTACCTATGGCTACACCTTC
TRBD1	NA	TRBV2	TRBJ2-1	CACSGTENYNEQFF	TGTGCCTGCTCCGGGACAGAGAACTACAATGAGCAGTTCTTC
TRBD2	NA	TRBV27	TRBJ2-7	CASSFLSTSGSYEQYF	TGTGCCAGCAGTTTCCTGTCGACTAGCGGCTCCTACGAGCAGTACTTC
TRBD2	NA	TRBV7-2	TRBJ2-7	CASRAGVAGGEQYF	TGTGCCAGTAGAGCAGGGGTAGCGGGAGGCGAGCAGTACTTC
NA	once	TRBV5-1	TRBJ1-2	CASSLAGVDYGYTF	TGCGCCAGCAGCTTGGCAGGGGTCGACTATGGCTACACCTTC
NA	NA	TRBV7-8	TRBJ1-1	CASSLASAGAEAFF	TGTGCCAGCAGCTTAGCGAGCGCGGGCGCTGAAGCTTTCTTT
TRBD2	NA	TRBV4-2	TRBJ2-5	CASSQFLAGEEETQYF	TGTGCCAGCAGCCAATTCTTAGCGGGAGAGGAAGAGACCCAGTACTTC
TRBD1	NA	TRBV5-6	TRBJ2-7	CASSGGTGGSYEQYF	TGTGCCAGCAGCGGGGGGACAGGGGGCTCCTACGAGCAGTACTTC
NA	NA	TRBV27	TRBJ2-7	CASSLPGAGGEQYF	TGTGCCAGCAGTTTACCGGGCGCCGGGGGCGAGCAGTACTTC
NA	NA	TRBV30	TRBJ2-2	CAWRISRNTGELFF	TGTGCCTGGAGAATCAGTAGGAACACCGGGGAGCTGTTTTTT
NA	NA	TRBV6-1	TRBJ2-1	CASSPQTGSYNEQFF	TGTGCCAGCAGTCCCCAGACAGGCTCCTACAATGAGCAGTTCTTC
TRBD2	NA	TRBV2	TRBJ2-1	CASIGLAGERSVGQFF	TGTGCCAGCATCGGACTAGCGGGAGAACGTTCGGTTGGGCAGTTCTTC
NA	NA	TRBV7-9	TRBJ2-5	CASSHSQETQYF	TGTGCCAGCAGCCACTCCCAAGAGACCCAGTACTTC
TRBD1	NA	TRBV14	TRBJ1-1	CASSQYRTGATEAFF	TGTGCCAGCAGCCAATACAGGACAGGGGCGACTGAAGCTTTCTTT
TRBD1	NA	TRBV29-1	TRBJ2-5	CSVYNRGETQYF	TGCAGCGTTTATAACAGGGGAGAGACCCAGTACTTC
NA	NA	TRBV4-3	TRBJ2-3	CASSQDWGLLTDTQYF	TGCGCCAGCAGCCAAGATTGGGGCCTCCTCACAGATACGCAGTATTTT
TRBD1	NA	TRBV7-9	TRBJ2-7	CASSPRDRGSYEQYF	TGTGCCAGCAGCCCCCGGGACAGGGGATCCTACGAGCAGTACTTC